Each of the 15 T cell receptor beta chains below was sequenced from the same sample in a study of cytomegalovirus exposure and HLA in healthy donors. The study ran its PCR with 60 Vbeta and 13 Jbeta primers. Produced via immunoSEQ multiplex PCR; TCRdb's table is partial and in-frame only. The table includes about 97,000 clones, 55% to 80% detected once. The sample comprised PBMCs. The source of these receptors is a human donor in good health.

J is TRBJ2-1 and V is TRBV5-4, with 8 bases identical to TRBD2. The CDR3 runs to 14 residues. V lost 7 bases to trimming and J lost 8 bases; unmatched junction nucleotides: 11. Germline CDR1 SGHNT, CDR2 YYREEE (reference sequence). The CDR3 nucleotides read TGTGCCAGCTCCGGGAGCGGGAGTATCTATGAGCAGTTCTTC. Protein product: CASSGSGSIYEQFF.

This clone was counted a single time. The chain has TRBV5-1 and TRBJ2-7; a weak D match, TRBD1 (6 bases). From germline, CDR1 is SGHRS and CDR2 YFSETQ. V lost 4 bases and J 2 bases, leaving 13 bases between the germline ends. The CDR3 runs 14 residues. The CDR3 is CASSPRRGTYEQYF. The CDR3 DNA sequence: TGCGCCAGCAGCCCTAGAAGGGGGACCTACGAGCAGTACTTC.

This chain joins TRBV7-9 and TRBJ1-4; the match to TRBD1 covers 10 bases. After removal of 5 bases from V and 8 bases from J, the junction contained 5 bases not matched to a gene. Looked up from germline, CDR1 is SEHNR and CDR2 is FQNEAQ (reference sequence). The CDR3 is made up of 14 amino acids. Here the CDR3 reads CASSPGTGEEKLFF. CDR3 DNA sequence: TGTGCCAGCAGCCCCGGGACAGGGGAGGAAAAACTGTTTTTT.

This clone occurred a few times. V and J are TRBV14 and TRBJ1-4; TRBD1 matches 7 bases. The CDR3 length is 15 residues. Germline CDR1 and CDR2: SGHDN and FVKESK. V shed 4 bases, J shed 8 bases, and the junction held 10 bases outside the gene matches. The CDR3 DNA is TGTGCCAGCAGCCCATTAGGAGGGGGCCACGAAAAACTGTTTTTT. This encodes CASSPLGGGHEKLFF. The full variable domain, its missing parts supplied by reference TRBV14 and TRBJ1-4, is EAGVTQFPSHSVIEKGQTVTLRCDPISGHDNLYWYRRVMGKEIKFLLHFVKESKQDESGMPNNRFLAERTGGTYSTLKVQPAELEDSGVYFCASSPLGGGHEKLFFGSGTQLSVL.

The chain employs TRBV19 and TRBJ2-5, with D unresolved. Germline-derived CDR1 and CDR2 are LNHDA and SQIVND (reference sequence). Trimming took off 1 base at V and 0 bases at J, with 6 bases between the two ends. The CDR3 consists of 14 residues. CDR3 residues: CASSIVTNQETQYF. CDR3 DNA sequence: TGTGCCAGTAGTATAGTCACTAACCAAGAGACCCAGTACTTC.

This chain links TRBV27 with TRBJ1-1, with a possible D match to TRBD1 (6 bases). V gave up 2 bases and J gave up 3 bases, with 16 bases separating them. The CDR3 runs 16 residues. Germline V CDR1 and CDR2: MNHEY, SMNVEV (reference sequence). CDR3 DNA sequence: TGTGCCAGCAGTTTAATAGGTCAGGGGAGGGACACTGAAGCTTTCTTT. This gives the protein CASSLIGQGRDTEAFF.

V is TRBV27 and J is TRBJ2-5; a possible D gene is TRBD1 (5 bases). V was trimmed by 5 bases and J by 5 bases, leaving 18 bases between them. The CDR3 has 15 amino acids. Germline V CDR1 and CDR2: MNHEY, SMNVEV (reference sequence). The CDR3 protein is CASSPKRTNRETQYF. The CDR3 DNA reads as TGTGCCAGCAGTCCCAAACGGACAAACCGGGAGACCCAGTACTTC.

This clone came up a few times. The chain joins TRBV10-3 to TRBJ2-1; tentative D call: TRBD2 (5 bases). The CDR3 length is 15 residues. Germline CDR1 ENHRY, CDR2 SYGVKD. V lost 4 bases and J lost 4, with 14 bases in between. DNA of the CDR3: TGTGCCATCAGTGGAGAGCGGTACCCTTACAATGAGCAGTTCTTC. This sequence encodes CAISGERYPYNEQFF.

Here the CDR3 DNA reads TGTGCCAGCAGCGACCTAGGACAGGCTTTACAGCCCCAGCATTTT. It yields the protein CASSDLGQALQPQHF. This sequence joins TRBV28 and TRBJ1-5; TRBD1 aligns across 7 bases. V lost 6 bases and J lost 7; bases outside the gene matches: 12. Germline V gene data show CDR1 as MDHEN and CDR2 as SYDVKM. The CDR3 is made up of 15 amino acids. Combining the CDR3 with reference TRBV28 and TRBJ1-5 gives the whole variable domain DVKVTQSSRYLVKRTGEKVFLECVQDMDHENMFWYRQDPGLGLRLIYFSYDVKMKEKGDIPEGYSVSREKKERFSLILESASTNQTSMYLCASSDLGQALQPQHFGDGTRLSIL.

The DNA of the CDR3 is TGTGCCAGCAGTCGGGACAGGGGGCGGTTCTATGGCTACACCTTC. It codes for CASSRDRGRFYGYTF. This chain links TRBV28 with TRBJ1-2; TRBD1 agrees at 12 bases. The junction had 5 bases not matched to a gene; V was cut back by 5 bases and J by 4 bases. This CDR3 spans 15 amino acids. Germline lookup yields CDR1 MDHEN and CDR2 SYDVKM.

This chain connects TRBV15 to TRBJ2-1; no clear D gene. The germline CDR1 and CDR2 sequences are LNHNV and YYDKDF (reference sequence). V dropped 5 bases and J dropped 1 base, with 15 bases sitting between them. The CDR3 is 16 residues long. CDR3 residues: CATSRNERGSYNEQFF. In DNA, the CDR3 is TGTGCCACCAGCCGCAACGAGCGTGGTTCCTACAATGAGCAGTTCTTC. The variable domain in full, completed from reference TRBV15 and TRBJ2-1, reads DAMVIQNPRYQVTQFGKPVTLSCSQTLNHNVMYWYQQKSSQAPKLLFHYYDKDFNNEADTPDNFQSRRPNTSFCFLDIRSPGLGDTAMYLCATSRNERGSYNEQFFGPGTRLTVL.

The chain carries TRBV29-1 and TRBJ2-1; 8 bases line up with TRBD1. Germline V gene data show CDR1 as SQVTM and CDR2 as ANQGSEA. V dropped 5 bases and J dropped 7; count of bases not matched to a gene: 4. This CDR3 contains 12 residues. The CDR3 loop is CSVRTGRNEQFF. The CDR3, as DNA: TGCAGCGTTCGGACAGGGCGGAATGAGCAGTTCTTC.

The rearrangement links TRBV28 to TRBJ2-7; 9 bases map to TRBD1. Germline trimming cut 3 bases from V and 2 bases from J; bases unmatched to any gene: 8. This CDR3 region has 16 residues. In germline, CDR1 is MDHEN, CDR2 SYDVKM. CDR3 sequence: CASSFGGTGRPYEQYF. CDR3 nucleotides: TGTGCCAGCAGTTTCGGAGGGACAGGGAGGCCCTACGAGCAGTACTTC.

The DNA of the CDR3 is TGTGCCAGCAGCTTAGCGCCCGGACTAGCACTGTACAATGAGCAGTTCTTC. As protein: CASSLAPGLALYNEQFF. V and J are TRBV13 and TRBJ2-1; 8 positions agree with TRBD2. The junction had 9 bases not matched to a gene; V was cut back by 1 base and J by 4 bases. The CDR3 is 17 amino acids. The germline V gene encodes CDR1 PRHDT and CDR2 FYEKMQ (reference sequence).

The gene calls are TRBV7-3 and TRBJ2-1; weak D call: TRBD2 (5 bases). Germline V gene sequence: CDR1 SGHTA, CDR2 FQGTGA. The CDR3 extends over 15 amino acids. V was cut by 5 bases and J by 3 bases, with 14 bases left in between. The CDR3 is CASSPDLAVYNEQFF. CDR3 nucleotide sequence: TGTGCCAGCAGCCCCGACCTAGCAGTCTACAATGAGCAGTTCTTC.